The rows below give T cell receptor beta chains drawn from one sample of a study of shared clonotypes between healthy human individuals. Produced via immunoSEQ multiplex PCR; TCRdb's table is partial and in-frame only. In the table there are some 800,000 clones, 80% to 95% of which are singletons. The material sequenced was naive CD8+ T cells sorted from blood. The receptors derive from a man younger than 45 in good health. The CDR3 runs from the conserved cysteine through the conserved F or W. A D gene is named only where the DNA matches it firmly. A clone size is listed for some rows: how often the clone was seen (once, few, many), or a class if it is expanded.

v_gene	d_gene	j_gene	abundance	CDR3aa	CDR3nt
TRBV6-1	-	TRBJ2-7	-	CASSGPFGPGSYEQYF	TGTGCCAGCAGTGGGCCCTTCGGCCCCGGCTCCTACGAGCAGTACTTC
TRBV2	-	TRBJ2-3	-	CASSATDTQYF	TGTGCCAGCAGTGCCACAGATACGCAGTATTTT
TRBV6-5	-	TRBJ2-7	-	CASSYSYRVYEQYF	TGTGCCAGCAGTTACTCGTACAGGGTCTACGAGCAGTACTTC
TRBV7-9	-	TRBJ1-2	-	CASSYSMEPSTEYGYTF	TGTGCCAGCAGCTACAGTATGGAGCCGTCTACGGAATATGGCTACACCTTC
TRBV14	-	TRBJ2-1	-	CASSHVRGYNEQFF	TGTGCCAGCAGCCACGTGCGGGGATACAATGAGCAGTTCTTC
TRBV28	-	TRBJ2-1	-	CASTPGSGGLTYNEQFF	TGTGCCAGCACACCCGGCAGTGGCGGCCTCACCTACAATGAGCAGTTCTTC
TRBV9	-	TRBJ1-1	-	CASSVEGGPNTEAFF	TGTGCCAGCAGCGTAGAGGGGGGGCCCAACACTGAAGCTTTCTTT
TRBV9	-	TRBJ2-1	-	CASSDPAGRTRRDEQFF	TGTGCCAGCAGCGACCCCGCGGGACGGACTCGGCGGGATGAGCAGTTCTTC
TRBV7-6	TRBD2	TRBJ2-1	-	CASSARTSGGLQFF	TGTGCCAGCAGCGCCAGGACTAGCGGTGGGTTGCAGTTCTTC
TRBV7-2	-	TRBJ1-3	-	CASSPHVGSGNTIYF	TGTGCCAGCAGCCCCCATGTCGGCTCTGGAAACACCATATATTTT
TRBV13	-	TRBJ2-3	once	CASSPDGWGSDTQYF	TGTGCCAGCAGCCCGGACGGGTGGGGATCAGATACGCAGTATTTT
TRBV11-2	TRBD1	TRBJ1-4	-	CASSVGTAFTTNEKLFF	TGTGCCAGCAGCGTCGGGACAGCCTTTACAACTAATGAAAAACTGTTTTTT
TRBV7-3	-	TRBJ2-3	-	CASSLDSTDTQYF	TGTGCCAGCAGCTTAGATTCCACAGATACGCAGTATTTT
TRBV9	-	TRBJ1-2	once	CASSEDVELANYGYTF	TGTGCCAGCAGCGAAGATGTCGAGTTAGCTAACTATGGCTACACCTTC
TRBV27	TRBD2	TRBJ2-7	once	CASSRLAESYEQYF	TGTGCCAGCAGTCGACTAGCGGAATCCTACGAGCAGTACTTC